This T cell receptor beta chain was captured by sequencing in a study of T cell responses to AZD1222 COVID-19 vaccine. Study context: The study pooled second doses at about 4 or about 12 weeks. Findings and caveats of the study: Among spike-specific TCRs, nearly half reportedly target unmutated variant regions.

The table came from immunoSEQ multiplex PCR; TCRdb's copy has only in-frame clones and leaves some out. The sample has roughly 100,000 clones; over 80% are singletons. A word on this clone: Its antigen is not identified.

This CDR3 has 14 amino acids. Germline V lookup: CDR1 MDHEN, CDR2 SYDVKM. V dropped 10 bases and J dropped 4 bases, with 17 bases sitting between them. The V call is TRBV28, the J call TRBJ1-3; D is unclear. Sample: peripheral blood, taken on day 0 of AZD1222 vaccination. The TCR originated in an adult in good health. This chain's CDR3 is CATHVGGSGNTIYF. CDR3 bases: TGTGCCACCCACGTTGGAGGGTCCGGAAACACCATATATTTT.